Sequencing of this T cell receptor beta chain was carried out in a study of T cell changes during pregnancy in multiple sclerosis. Using immunoSEQ multiplex PCR, the repertoire was profiled, and TCRdb retains in-frame clones only, with some absent. Here the sample spans almost 95,000 clones, more than 85% being singletons. Here the sequenced sample was peripheral blood, taken in the first trimester of pregnancy. This receptor was obtained from a female donor with multiple sclerosis, enrolled in a pregnancy study.

The CDR3 nucleotides are TGTGCCTGGAAGGGACTAGCGGGATACGATACGCAGTATTTT. Residues: CAWKGLAGYDTQYF. J is TRBJ2-3 and V is TRBV30; 13 bases are shared with TRBD2. Trimming at V came to 4 bases and at J to 6 bases, leaving 4 bases not matched to a gene. The germline V gene encodes CDR1 GTSNPN and CDR2 SVGIG (reference sequence). The CDR3 runs 14 residues.